This T cell receptor (beta chain) was identified in a study of human T cells and chemical hapten exposure. Using its own MiXCR run on the 5' RACE reads, TCRdb lists one record per CDR3 protein. The table has approximately 80,000 distinct CDR3 sequences, around 15% seen once; the top ten hold about 6.5%. The length of the CDR3 is 14 residues. V was pared by 2 bases and J by 10 bases, with 12 bases between. Germline V gene sequence: CDR1 SEHNR, CDR2 FQNEAQ (reference sequence). Unfractionated whole blood yielded total RNA. This clonotype turned up a few times. This sequence was found in a female donor in good health. This chain links TRBV7-9 with TRBJ1-6; TRBD1 is a possible D gene (5 bases). Written as DNA, the CDR3 is TGTGCCAGCAGCTTACCCCAGGCAGGGTCACCCCTCCACTTT. This sequence encodes CASSLPQAGSPLHF.